This entry describes one TCR beta chain. Antigen unknown. TCRbeta libraries averaged around 42,000 productive templates per sample. Sequencing was performed with immunoSEQ multiplex PCR; in TCRdb, only in-frame clones are kept and a portion is missing. The sample lists 15,000 to 20,000 clones, 80% to 90% occurring once. The CDR3 has 17 amino acids. Germline values: CDR1 SEHNR, CDR2 FQNEAQ (reference sequence). With 5 bases removed from V and 0 bases from J, the gap between germline ends came to 14 bases. The data were taken from a study of STAT3 mutations in large granular lymphocyte leukemia. Findings and limits, study-wide: At least one immunodominant TCR beta clonotype appeared in every T-cell large granular lymphocyte leukemia patient.

The chain recombines TRBV7-9 with TRBJ2-6, with a weak D call TRBD1 (6 bases). The source material was peripheral blood mononuclear cells. The clonotype comes from a man in his fifties with T-cell large granular lymphocyte leukemia. Some clones in this sample may be carry-over from other donors' samples. CDR3 sequence (DNA): TGTGCCAGCAGCCCCGGACAGTTTTTCTCTGGGGCCAACGTCCTGACTTTC. It is translated as CASSPGQFFSGANVLTF. The full variable domain, with the rest looked up from reference TRBV7-9 and TRBJ2-6, is DTGVSQNPRHKITKRGQNVTFRCDPISEHNRLYWYRQTLGQGPEFLTYFQNEAQLEKSRLLSDRFSAERPKGSFSTLEIQRTEQGDSAMYLCASSPGQFFSGANVLTFGAGSRLTVL.